The T cell receptor (beta chain) described here comes from a study of human T cells and chemical hapten exposure. Stated time point: pre-sensitization, week 0. The treatment is: therapeutic diphenylcyclopropenone sensitization with weekly scalp DPC. This clonotype appeared a few times. CDR1 is ENHRY and CDR2 is SYGVKD in the germline V gene. The CDR3 covers 14 residues. Losses at the gene ends were 5 bases for V and 8 bases for J; bases not matched to a gene: 6. One entry per CDR3 protein results from TCRdb running MiXCR on the RACE reads. The repertoire holds more than 250,000 distinct CDR3 sequences, with more than 6.5% as singletons.

V is TRBV10-3 and J is TRBJ2-1; 10 bases agree with TRBD2. Sequences were derived from whole blood, sampled in connection with sensitization to the hapten diphenylcyclopropenone (DPC). This TCR came from a woman aged 40-49 years with alopecia areata. Some clones in this sample may be carry-over from other donors' samples. The CDR3 is CAISSASGSDEQFF. For the CDR3, the DNA is TGTGCCATCAGTTCTGCTAGCGGGAGTGATGAGCAGTTCTTC.